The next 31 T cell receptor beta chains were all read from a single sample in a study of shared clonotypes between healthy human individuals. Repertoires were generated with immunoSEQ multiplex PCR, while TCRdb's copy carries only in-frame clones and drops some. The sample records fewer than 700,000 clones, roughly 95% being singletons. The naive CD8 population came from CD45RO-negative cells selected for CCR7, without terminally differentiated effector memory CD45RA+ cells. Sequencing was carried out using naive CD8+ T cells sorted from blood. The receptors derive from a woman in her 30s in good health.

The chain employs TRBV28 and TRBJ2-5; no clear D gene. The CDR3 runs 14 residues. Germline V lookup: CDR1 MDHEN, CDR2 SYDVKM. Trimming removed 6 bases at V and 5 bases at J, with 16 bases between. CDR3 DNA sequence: TGTGCCAGCAGCCCTCGAAGTCCCGTGGAGACCCAGTACTTC. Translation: CASSPRSPVETQYF.

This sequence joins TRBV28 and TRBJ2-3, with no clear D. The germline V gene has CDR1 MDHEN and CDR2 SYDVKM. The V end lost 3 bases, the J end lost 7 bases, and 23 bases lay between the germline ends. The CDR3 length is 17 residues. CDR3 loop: CASSFNAGSSGLYTQYF. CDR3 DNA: TGTGCCAGCAGTTTTAACGCCGGGTCTAGTGGGTTATATACGCAGTATTTT.

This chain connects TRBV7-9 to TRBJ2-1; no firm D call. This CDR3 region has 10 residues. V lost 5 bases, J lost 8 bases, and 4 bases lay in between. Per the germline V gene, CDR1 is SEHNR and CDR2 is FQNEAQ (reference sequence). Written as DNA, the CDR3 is TGTGCCAGCAGCCCGTATGAGCAGTTCTTC. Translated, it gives CASSPYEQFF.

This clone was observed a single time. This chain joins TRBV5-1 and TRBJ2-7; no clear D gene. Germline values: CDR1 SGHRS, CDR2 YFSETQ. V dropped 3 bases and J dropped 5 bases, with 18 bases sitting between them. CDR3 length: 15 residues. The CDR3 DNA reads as TGCGCCAGCAGCTCCTCCCGCGAGGTAGCAAACGAGCAGTACTTC. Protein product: CASSSSREVANEQYF.

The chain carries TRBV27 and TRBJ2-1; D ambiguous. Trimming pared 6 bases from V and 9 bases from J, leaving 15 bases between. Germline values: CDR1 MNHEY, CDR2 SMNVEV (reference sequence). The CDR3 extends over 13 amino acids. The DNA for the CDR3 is TGTGCCAGCAGCGTGGTGCGTGAAGGTGAGCAGTTCTTC. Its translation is CASSVVREGEQFF.

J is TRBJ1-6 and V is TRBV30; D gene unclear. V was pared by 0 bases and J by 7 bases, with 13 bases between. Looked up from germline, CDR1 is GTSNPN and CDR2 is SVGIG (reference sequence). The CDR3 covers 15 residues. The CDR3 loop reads CAWSVGLGLNSPLHF. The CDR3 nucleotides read TGTGCCTGGAGTGTAGGCTTAGGCTTGAATTCACCCCTCCACTTT.

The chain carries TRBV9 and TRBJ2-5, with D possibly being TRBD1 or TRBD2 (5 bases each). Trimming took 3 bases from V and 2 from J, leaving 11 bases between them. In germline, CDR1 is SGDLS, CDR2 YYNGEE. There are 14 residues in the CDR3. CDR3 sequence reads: CASSAQGVQETQYF. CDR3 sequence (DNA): TGTGCCAGCAGCGCCCAGGGAGTACAAGAGACCCAGTACTTC. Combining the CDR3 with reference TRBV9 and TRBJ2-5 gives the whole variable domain DSGVTQTPKHLITATGQRVTLRCSPRSGDLSVYWYQQSLDQGLQFLIQYYNGEERAKGNILERFSAQQFPDLHSELNLSSLELGDSALYFCASSAQGVQETQYFGPGTRLLVL.

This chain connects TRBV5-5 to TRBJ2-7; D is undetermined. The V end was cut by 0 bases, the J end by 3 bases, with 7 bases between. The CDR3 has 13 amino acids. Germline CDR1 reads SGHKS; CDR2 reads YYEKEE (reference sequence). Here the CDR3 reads CASSLASNYEQYF. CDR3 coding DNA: TGTGCCAGCAGCTTGGCAAGTAACTACGAGCAGTACTTC.

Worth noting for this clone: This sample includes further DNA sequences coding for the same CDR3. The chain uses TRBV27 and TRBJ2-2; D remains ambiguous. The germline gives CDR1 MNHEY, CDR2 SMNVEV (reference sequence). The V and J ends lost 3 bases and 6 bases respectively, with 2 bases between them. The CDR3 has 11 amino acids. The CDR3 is CASSFAGELFF. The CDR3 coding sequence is TGTGCCAGCAGTTTCGCCGGGGAGCTGTTTTTT.

This CDR3 is CASSATSGRGKNIQYF. DNA for the CDR3: TGCGCCAGCAGCGCGACTAGCGGGAGAGGCAAAAACATTCAGTACTTC. The J gene is TRBJ2-4, the V gene TRBV4-1; 12 nucleotides match TRBD2. CDR1 MGHRA and CDR2 YSYEKL come from the germline V gene. With V trimmed by 5 bases and J by 3 bases, 5 bases remained unmatched. This CDR3 is built from 16 residues.

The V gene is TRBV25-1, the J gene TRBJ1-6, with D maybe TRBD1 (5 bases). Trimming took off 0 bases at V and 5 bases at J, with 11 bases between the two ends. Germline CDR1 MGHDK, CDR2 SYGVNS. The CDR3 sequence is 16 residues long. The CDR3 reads CASSEYQGFNNSPLHF. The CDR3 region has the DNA TGTGCCAGCAGTGAATATCAGGGATTTAATAATTCACCCCTCCACTTT.

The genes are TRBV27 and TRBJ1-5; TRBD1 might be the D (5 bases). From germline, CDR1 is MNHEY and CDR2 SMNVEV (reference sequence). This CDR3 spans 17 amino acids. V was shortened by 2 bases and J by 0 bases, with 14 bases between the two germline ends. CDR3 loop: CASSLRGGSNSNQPQHF. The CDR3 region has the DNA TGTGCCAGCAGTTTACGGGGGGGATCGAATAGCAATCAGCCCCAGCATTTT.

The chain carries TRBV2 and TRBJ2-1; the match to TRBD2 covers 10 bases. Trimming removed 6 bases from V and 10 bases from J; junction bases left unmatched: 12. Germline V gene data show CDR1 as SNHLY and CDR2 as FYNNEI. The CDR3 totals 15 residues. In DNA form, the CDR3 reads TGTGCCAGCAGGCCCGCTCTAGCGGGGGCCTGGGAGCAGTTCTTC. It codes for CASRPALAGAWEQFF.

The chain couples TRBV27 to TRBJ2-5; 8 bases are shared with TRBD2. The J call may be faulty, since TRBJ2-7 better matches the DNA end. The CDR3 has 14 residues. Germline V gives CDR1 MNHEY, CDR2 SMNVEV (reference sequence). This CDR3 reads CASRPGLGGHEQYF. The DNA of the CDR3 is TGTGCCAGCAGACCGGGACTAGGAGGGCACGAGCAGTACTTC.

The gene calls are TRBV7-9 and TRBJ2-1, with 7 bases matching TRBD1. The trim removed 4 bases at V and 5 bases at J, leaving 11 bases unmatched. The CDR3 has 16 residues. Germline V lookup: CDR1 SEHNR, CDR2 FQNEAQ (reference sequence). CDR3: CASSSVPGTAHNEQFF. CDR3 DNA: TGTGCCAGCAGCTCCGTCCCCGGGACAGCCCACAATGAGCAGTTCTTC.

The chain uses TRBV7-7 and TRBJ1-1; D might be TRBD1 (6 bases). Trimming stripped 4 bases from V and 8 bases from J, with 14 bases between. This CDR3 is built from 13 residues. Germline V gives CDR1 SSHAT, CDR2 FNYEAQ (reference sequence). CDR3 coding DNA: TGTGCCAGCAGCTCGCGGACAGATTCCGAAGCTTTCTTT. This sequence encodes CASSSRTDSEAFF. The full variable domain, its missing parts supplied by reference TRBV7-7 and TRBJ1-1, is GAGVSQSPRYKVTKRGQDVTLRCDPISSHATLYWYQQALGQGPEFLTYFNYEAQPDKSGLPSDRFSAERPEGSISTLTIQRTEQRDSAMYRCASSSRTDSEAFFGQGTRLTVV.

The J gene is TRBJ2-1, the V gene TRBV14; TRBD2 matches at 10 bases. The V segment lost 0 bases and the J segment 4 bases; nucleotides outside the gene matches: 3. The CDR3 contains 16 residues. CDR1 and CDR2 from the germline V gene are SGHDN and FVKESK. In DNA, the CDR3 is TGTGCCAGCAGCCAAGATTGGACTAGCGGTTACAATGAGCAGTTCTTC. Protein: CASSQDWTSGYNEQFF.

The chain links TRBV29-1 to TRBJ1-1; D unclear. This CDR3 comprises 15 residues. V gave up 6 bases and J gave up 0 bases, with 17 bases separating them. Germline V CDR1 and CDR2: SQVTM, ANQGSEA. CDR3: CSVNGVAAMNTEAFF. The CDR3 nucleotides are TGCAGCGTAAACGGGGTGGCAGCTATGAACACTGAAGCTTTCTTT.

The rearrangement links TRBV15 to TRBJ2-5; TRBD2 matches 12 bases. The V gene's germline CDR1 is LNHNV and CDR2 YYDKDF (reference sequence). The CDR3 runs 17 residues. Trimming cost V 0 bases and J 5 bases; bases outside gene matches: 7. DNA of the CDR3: TGTGCCACCAGCAGAGATACCCTAGCGGGAGGGCCCGAGACCCAGTACTTC. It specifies CATSRDTLAGGPETQYF.

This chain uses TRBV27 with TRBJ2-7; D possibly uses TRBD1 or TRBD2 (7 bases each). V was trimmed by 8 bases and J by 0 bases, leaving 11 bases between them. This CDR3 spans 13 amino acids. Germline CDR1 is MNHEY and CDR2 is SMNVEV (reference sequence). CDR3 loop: CASQGGGSYEQYF. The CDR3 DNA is TGTGCCAGCCAGGGGGGGGGCTCCTACGAGCAGTACTTC.

This CDR3 reads CASSLGGLSQPQHF. The CDR3 DNA follows: TGTGCCAGCAGCCTTGGGGGTCTAAGTCAGCCCCAGCATTTT. The genes are TRBV7-9 and TRBJ1-5, with D possibly matching TRBD1 (5 bases). Trimming took 5 bases from V and 6 from J, leaving 14 bases between them. The CDR3 is made up of 14 amino acids. The germline CDR1 and CDR2 sequences are SEHNR and FQNEAQ (reference sequence).

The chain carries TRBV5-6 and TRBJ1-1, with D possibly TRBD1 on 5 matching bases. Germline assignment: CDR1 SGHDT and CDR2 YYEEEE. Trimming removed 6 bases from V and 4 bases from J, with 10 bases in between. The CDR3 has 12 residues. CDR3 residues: CASTTGGTEAFF. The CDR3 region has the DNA TGTGCCAGCACCACGGGGGGCACTGAAGCTTTCTTT. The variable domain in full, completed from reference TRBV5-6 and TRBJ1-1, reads DAGVTQSPTHLIKTRGQQVTLRCSPKSGHDTVSWYQQALGQGPQFIFQYYEEEERQRGNFPDRFSGHQFPNYSSELNVNALLLGDSALYLCASTTGGTEAFFGQGTRLTVV.

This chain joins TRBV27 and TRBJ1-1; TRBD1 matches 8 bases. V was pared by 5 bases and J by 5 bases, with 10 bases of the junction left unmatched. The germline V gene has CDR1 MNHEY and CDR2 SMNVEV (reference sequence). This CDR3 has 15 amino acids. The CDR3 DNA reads TGTGCCAGCAGTCCATCCCAGGGGGCCTGGACTGAAGCTTTCTTT. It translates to CASSPSQGAWTEAFF.

DNA for the CDR3: TGTGCCAGCAGCTTAGCGGGGGACAGCTCCACTGAAGCTTTCTTT. The encoded protein is CASSLAGDSSTEAFF. The genes are TRBV7-9 and TRBJ1-1; 7 bases are a match to TRBD1. This CDR3 has 15 amino acids. V was clipped by 0 bases and J by 4 bases; unmatched bases: 5. Germline lookup yields CDR1 SEHNR and CDR2 FQNEAQ (reference sequence).

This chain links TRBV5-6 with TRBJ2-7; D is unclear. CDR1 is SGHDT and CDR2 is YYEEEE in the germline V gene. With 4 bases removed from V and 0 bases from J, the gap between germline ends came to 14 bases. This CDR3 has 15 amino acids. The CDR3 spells CASSPTHTDSYEQYF. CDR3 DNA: TGTGCCAGCAGCCCGACCCACACCGACTCCTACGAGCAGTACTTC.

The CDR3 spells CASSTEKGTGDNEQFF. The CDR3 bases are TGTGCCAGCAGCACTGAAAAAGGGACAGGGGACAATGAGCAGTTCTTC. This rearrangement joins TRBV7-9 to TRBJ2-1; 10 bases line up with TRBD1. Germline-derived CDR1 and CDR2 are SEHNR and FQNEAQ (reference sequence). Trimming at V came to 5 bases and at J to 5 bases, leaving 9 bases not matched to a gene. The CDR3 spans 16 residues.

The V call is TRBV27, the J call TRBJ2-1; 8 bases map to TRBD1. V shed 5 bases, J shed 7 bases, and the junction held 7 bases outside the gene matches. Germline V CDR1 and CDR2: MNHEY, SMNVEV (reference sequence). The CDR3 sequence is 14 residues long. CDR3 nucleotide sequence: TGTGCCAGCAGTACTGGACAGGGATGGAATGAGCAGTTCTTC. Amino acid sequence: CASSTGQGWNEQFF.

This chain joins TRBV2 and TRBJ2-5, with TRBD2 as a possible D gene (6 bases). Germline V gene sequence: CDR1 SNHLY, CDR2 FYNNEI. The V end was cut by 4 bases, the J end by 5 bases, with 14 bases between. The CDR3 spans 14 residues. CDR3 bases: TGTGCCAGCAGTGGAGTGGCGGGGCGGGAGACCCAGTACTTC. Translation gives CASSGVAGRETQYF.

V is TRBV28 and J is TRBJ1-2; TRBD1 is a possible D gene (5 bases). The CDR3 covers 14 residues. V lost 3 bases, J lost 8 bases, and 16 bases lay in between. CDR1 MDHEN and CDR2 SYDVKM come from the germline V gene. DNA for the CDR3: TGTGCCAGCAGTTTCTCGACAGACCTCCTGGGCTACACCTTC. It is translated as CASSFSTDLLGYTF.

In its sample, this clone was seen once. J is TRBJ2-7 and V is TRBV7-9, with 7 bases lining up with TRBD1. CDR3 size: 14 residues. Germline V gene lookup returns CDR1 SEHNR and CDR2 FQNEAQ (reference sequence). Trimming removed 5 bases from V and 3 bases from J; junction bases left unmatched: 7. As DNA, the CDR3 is TGTGCCAGCAGCATAGGGACAGTATTCTACGAGCAGTACTTC. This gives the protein CASSIGTVFYEQYF.

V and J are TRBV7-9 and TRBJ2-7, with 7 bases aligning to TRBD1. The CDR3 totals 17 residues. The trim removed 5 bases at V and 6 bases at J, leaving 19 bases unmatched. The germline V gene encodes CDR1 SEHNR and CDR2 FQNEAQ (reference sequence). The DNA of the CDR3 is TGTGCCAGCAGCCCGGGGCTGGGCGGACAGGTCGGGCCCGAGCAGTACTTC. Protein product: CASSPGLGGQVGPEQYF.